One sample yielded the 7 T cell receptor beta chains listed below, sequenced in a study of metastatic and nonmetastatic thyroid tumors. All patients reached thyroid surgery having received no treatment beforehand. TCRdb re-called clones via MiXCR from the PCR reads. The data contain 30,000 to 35,000 clones, 15% of them singletons. The specimen sequenced was blood. All receptors derive from a male donor with papillary thyroid cancer or a benign thyroid nodule (not recorded which). Some clones in this sample may be carry-over from other donors' samples.

This clone was seen many times. The sample contains more than one DNA sequence encoding this CDR3. V usage is TRBV20-1 and J usage is TRBJ1-1; 7 bases fit TRBD1. Germline CDR1 reads DFQATT; CDR2 reads SNEGSKA (reference sequence). The CDR3 runs 12 residues. V lost 6 bases to trimming and J lost 5 bases; unmatched junction nucleotides: 6. CDR3 sequence reads: CSATDRRTEAFF. The CDR3 coding sequence is TGCAGTGCCACGGACAGGCGGACTGAAGCTTTCTTT.

This clone was detected many times. The J gene is TRBJ2-7, the V gene TRBV6-4; no clear D. Trimming cost V 0 bases and J 2 bases, with 8 bases left between them. Germline V gene lookup returns CDR1 MRHNA and CDR2 SNTAGT. The CDR3 totals 14 residues. In nucleotides, the CDR3 is TGTGCCAGCAGTGACTCTCCGGAAACCTACGAGCAGTACTTC. Amino acid sequence: CASSDSPETYEQYF.

This clone was seen repeatedly, ten times or more. The chain is built from TRBV5-1 and TRBJ1-1; 7 bases match TRBD1. V was clipped by 3 bases and J by 0 bases; unmatched bases: 5. The CDR3 consists of 15 residues. Germline V gene data show CDR1 as SGHRS and CDR2 as YFSETQ. The CDR3: CASSSMGQLNTEAFF. For the CDR3, the DNA is TGCGCCAGCAGCTCAATGGGACAGCTGAACACTGAAGCTTTCTTT.

This clone was seen repeatedly, ten times or more. The V and J genes are TRBV28 and TRBJ1-2, with a tentative D call TRBD1 (5 bases). The germline V gene has CDR1 MDHEN and CDR2 SYDVKM. V lost 3 bases and J lost 6, with 14 bases in between. The CDR3 runs 14 residues. The CDR3 sequence: CASSLVGRKDGYTF. CDR3 DNA: TGTGCCAGCAGTTTGGTGGGGCGGAAGGATGGCTACACCTTC.

The gene calls are TRBV11-3 and TRBJ2-2; TRBD2 matches 8 bases. This CDR3 has 14 residues. Looked up from germline, CDR1 is SGHNT and CDR2 is YENEEA. Trimming at V came to 10 bases and at J to 3 bases, leaving 7 bases not matched to a gene. The CDR3 DNA reads as TGTGCCAACTCCCTAGCGGGCGACACCGGGGAGCTGTTTTTT. It specifies CANSLAGDTGELFF. The whole variable domain, filled in from reference TRBV11-3 and TRBJ2-2, reads EAGVVQSPRYKIIEKKQPVAFWCNPISGHNTLYWYLQNLGQGPELLIRYENEEAVDDSQLPKDRFSAERLKGVDSTLKIQPAELGDSAVYLCANSLAGDTGELFFGEGSRLTVL.

This clone has at least ten counts. The V gene is TRBV11-3, the J gene TRBJ2-3, with TRBD1 identical over 9 bases. CDR3 size: 18 residues. V shed 6 bases, J shed 2 bases, and the junction held 15 bases outside the gene matches. The germline V gene has CDR1 SGHNT and CDR2 YENEEA. The CDR3 loop reads CASRRGTDGTGLTDTQYF. In nucleotides, the CDR3 is TGTGCCAGCAGAAGGGGGACGGACGGGACAGGGCTCACAGATACGCAGTATTTT.

This clone was found many times. This rearrangement joins TRBV10-2 to TRBJ2-5, with 11 bases matching TRBD2. The germline gives CDR1 WSHSY, CDR2 SAAADI. The CDR3 has 17 residues. The trim removed 6 bases at V and 7 bases at J, leaving 16 bases unmatched. CDR3 loop: CASREGLAEDLGGTQYF. The DNA for the CDR3 is TGCGCCAGCAGGGAGGGACTAGCGGAGGACCTTGGAGGGACCCAGTACTTC.